This T cell receptor beta chain was documented in a study of cytomegalovirus exposure and HLA in healthy donors. About the research overall: Membership in the Caucasian-associated ancestry cluster was found for around four fifths of nearly 400 genotyped donors.

This PCR relied on a set of 60 Vbeta primers and 13 Jbeta primers. Repertoires were generated with immunoSEQ multiplex PCR, while TCRdb's copy carries only in-frame clones and drops some. The sample carries about 95,000 clones, about two thirds recorded once. The ends lost 1 base at V and 8 bases at J; junction bases unmatched: 8. This CDR3 spans 15 amino acids. Germline V CDR1 and CDR2: GTSNPN, SVGIG (reference sequence). The sequenced sample consisted of PBMCs. The clonotype originates from a woman aged 50 to 60 in good health and CMV-seropositive. This sequence joins TRBV30 and TRBJ1-4; the match to TRBD1 covers 9 bases. CDR3 sequence: CAWSGEQGAEEKLFF. The CDR3 DNA reads TGTGCCTGGAGTGGGGAACAGGGGGCGGAGGAAAAACTGTTTTTT. The complete variable domain, with remaining parts taken from reference TRBV30 and TRBJ1-4, reads SQTIHQWPATLVQPVGSPLSLECTVEGTSNPNLYWYRQAAGRGLQLLFYSVGIGQISSEVPQNLSASRPQDRQFILSSKKLLLSDSGFYLCAWSGEQGAEEKLFFGSGTQLSVL.